This T cell receptor (beta chain) came from a study of shared clonotypes between healthy human individuals. In the source study's methods: There were no quality scores in the junction-only immunoSEQ sequences, so filtering differed. TCRdb's table, derived via immunoSEQ multiplex PCR, lists solely in-frame clones and lacks some. V and J calls and clone size are copied from that table; D and trimming were computed from the DNA. This sample has some 700,000 clones, with about nine tenths found just once. Findings and limits, study-wide: Among the subsets, naive ones generally showed larger estimated richness than memory ones. Shared clonotypes across all four donors exceeded non-shared ones in generation probability.

Only one count was recorded for this clone. The antigen is unknown. CD45RO+ cells joined CCR7-negative CD45RA+ TemRA cells to form CD8 memory. J was trimmed by 0 bases and V by 3 bases; bases with no gene match: 7. The CDR3 contains 16 residues. CDR1 SGDLS and CDR2 YYNGEE come from the germline V gene. Sequencing used memory CD8+ T cells from PBMCs. The subset was: CD45RO+ cells pooled with CCR7-negative TemRA cells. V usage is TRBV9 and J usage is TRBJ2-3, with 7 nucleotides matching TRBD1. The receptor was derived from a man between 18 and 29 years old in good health. Some clones in this sample may be carry-over from other donors' samples. CDR3 DNA: TGTGCCAGCAGCGGACGGACAGGCTCTAGCACAGATACGCAGTATTTT. Protein product: CASSGRTGSSTDTQYF.